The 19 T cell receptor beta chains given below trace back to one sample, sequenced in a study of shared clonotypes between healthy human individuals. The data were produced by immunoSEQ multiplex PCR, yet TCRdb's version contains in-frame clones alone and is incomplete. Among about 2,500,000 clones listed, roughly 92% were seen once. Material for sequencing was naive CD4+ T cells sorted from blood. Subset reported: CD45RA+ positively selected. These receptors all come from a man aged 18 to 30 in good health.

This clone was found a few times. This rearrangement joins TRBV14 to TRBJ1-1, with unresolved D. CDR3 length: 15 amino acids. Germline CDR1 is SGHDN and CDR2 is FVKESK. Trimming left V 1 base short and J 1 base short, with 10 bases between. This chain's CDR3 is CASSQGPRGNTEAFF. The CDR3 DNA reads TGTGCCAGCAGCCAAGGTCCTCGTGGGAACACTGAAGCTTTCTTT. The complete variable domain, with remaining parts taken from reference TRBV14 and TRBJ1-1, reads EAGVTQFPSHSVIEKGQTVTLRCDPISGHDNLYWYRRVMGKEIKFLLHFVKESKQDESGMPNNRFLAERTGGTYSTLKVQPAELEDSGVYFCASSQGPRGNTEAFFGQGTRLTVV.

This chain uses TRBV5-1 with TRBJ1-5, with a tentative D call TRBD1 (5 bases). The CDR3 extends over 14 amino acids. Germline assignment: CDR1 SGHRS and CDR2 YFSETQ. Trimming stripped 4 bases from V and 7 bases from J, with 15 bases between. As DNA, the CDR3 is TGCGCCAGCAGCCCTCTGGGGGGGGGACAGCCCCAGCATTTT. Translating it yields CASSPLGGGQPQHF.

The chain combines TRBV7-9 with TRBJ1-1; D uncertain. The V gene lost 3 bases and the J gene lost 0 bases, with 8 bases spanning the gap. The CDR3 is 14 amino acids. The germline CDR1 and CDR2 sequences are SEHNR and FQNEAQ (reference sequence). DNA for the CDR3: TGTGCCAGCAGCTTGTTTAACATGAACACTGAAGCTTTCTTT. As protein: CASSLFNMNTEAFF.

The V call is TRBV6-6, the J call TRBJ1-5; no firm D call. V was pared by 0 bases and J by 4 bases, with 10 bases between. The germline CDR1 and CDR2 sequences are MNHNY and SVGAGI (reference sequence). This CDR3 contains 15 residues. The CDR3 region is CASSYSSFGNQPQHF. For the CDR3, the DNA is TGTGCCAGCAGTTACTCCAGTTTCGGGAATCAGCCCCAGCATTTT.

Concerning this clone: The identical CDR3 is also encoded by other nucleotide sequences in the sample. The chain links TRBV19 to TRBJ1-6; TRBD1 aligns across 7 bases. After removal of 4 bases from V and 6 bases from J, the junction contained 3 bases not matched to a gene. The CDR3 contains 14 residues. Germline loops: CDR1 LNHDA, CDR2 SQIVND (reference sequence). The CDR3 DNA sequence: TGTGCCAGTAGTAGCACAGGGGTTAATTCACCCCTCCACTTT. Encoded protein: CASSSTGVNSPLHF.

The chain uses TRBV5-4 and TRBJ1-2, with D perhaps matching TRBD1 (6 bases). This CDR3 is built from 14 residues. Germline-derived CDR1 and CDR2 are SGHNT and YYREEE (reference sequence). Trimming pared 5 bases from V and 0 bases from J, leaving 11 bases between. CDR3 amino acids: CASRPDRANYGYTF. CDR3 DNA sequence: TGTGCCAGCAGGCCGGACAGAGCTAACTATGGCTACACCTTC.

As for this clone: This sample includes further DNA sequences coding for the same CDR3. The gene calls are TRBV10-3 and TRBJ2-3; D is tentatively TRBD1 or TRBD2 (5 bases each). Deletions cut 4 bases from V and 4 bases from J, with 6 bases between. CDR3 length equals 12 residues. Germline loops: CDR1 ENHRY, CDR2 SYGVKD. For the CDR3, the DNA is TGTGCCATCAGTGGGGGGTCAGATACGCAGTATTTT. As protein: CAISGGSDTQYF.

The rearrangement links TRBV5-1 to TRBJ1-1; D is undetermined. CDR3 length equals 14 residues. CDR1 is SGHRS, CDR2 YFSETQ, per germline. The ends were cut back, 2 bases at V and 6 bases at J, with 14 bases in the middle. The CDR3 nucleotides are TGCGCCAGCAGCTTCGAAGCGGAGGGCGCTGAAGCTTTCTTT. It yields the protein CASSFEAEGAEAFF.

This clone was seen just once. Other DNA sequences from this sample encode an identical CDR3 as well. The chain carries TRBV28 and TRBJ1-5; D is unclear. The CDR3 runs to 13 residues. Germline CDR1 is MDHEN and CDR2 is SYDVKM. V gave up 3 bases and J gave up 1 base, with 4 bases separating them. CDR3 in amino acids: CASSLSSNQPQHF. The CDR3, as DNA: TGTGCCAGCAGTTTGTCAAGCAATCAGCCCCAGCATTTT.

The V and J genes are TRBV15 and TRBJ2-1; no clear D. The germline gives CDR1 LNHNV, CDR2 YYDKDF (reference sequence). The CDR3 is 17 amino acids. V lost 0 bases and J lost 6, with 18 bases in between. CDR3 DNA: TGTGCCACCAGCAGAGATCGAGCTCTCCTACTTAGCAATGAGCAGTTCTTC. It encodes CATSRDRALLLSNEQFF.

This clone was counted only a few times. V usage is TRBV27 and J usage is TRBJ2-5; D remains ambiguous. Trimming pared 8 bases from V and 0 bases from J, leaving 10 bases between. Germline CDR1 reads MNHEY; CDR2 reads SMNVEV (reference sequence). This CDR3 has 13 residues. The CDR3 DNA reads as TGTGCCAGCCGGTCCGCCGACCAAGAGACCCAGTACTTC. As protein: CASRSADQETQYF.

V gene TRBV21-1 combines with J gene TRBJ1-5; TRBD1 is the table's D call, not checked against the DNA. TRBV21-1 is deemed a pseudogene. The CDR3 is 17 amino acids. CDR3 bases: TGTGCCAGCAGCAAAGACACCTCGAAGGGGCCAAATCAGCCCCAGCATTTT. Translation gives CASSKDTSKGPNQPQHF.

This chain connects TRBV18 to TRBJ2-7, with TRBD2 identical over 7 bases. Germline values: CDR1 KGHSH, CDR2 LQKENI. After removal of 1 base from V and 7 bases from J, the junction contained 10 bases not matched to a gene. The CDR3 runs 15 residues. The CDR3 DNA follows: TGTGCCAGCTCACCACGGCGCGGGGGAACTAGTGAGCAGTACTTC. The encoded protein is CASSPRRGGTSEQYF.

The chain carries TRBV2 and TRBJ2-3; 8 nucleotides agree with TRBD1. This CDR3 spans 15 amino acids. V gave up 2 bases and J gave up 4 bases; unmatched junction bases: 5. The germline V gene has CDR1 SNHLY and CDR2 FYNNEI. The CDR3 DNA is TGTGCCAGCAGTGAACGGACAGGGAGTGCAGATACGCAGTATTTT. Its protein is CASSERTGSADTQYF.

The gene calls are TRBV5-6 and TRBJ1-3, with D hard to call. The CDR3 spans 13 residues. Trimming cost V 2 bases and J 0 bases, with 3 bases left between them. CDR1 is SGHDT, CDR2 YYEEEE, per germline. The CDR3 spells CASSFSSGNTIYF. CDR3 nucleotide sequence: TGTGCCAGCAGCTTCAGCTCTGGAAACACCATATATTTT.

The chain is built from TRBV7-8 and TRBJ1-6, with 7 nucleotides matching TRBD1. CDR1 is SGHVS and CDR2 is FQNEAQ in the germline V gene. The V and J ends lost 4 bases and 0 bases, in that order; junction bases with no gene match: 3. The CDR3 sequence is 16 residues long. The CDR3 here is CASSWGQSSYNSPLHF. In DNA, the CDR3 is TGTGCCAGCAGCTGGGGACAGAGCTCCTATAATTCACCCCTCCACTTT.

DNA for the CDR3: TGTGCCTACCGGGACCACAATGAAAAACTGTTTTTT. It specifies CAYRDHNEKLFF. The rearrangement links TRBV30 to TRBJ1-4; possibly TRBD1 for D (5 bases). Between the trimmed V and J ends, which lost 7 bases and 5 bases, there was a span of 11 bases. The CDR3 sequence is 12 residues long. Germline V gene sequence: CDR1 GTSNPN, CDR2 SVGIG (reference sequence).

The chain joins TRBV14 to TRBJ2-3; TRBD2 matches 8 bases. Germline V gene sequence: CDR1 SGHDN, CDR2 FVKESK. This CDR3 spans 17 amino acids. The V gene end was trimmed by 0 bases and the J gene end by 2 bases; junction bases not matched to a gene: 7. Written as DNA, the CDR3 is TGTGCCAGCAGCCAAGATTACCGCGGGAGGATCACAGATACGCAGTATTTT. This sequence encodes CASSQDYRGRITDTQYF.

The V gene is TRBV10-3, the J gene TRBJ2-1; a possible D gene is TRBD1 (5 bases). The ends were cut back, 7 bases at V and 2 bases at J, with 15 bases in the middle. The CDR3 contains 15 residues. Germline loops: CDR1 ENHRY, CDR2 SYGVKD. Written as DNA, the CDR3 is TGTGCCATCACTCAGGGAATGACAACCTACAATGAGCAGTTCTTC. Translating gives CAITQGMTTYNEQFF.